This T cell receptor beta chain appears in the sequencing data of a study of T cell responses to AZD1222 COVID-19 vaccine. Sequenced by immunoSEQ multiplex PCR; TCRdb stores in-frame clones only, minus some. The sample gives 130,000 to 150,000 clones, 90% of which show up once; approximately 3.6% is in the top ten. The J segment lost 3 bases and the V segment lost 0 bases, leaving 4 bases of the junction unmatched. This CDR3 has 16 residues. Germline CDR1 reads KGHSH; CDR2 reads LQKENI. This clone was seen a handful of times. Its antigen is still unknown. The study, taken as a whole, reports: No repertoire was sampled before or during the peak T cell response, only after it. Spike-specific TCR breadth rose after two AZD1222 doses, and depth rose as well. A mostly white British donor set with more females was recruited, and clonal diversity was possibly underestimated. Nearly half of spike-specific TCRs reportedly go after variant regions that carry no mutations.

The rearrangement links TRBV18 to TRBJ1-4; 7 bases match TRBD1. The sequencing here drew on peripheral blood, taken on day 0 of AZD1222 vaccination. This clonotype was sampled from an adult in good health. CDR3 nucleotides: TGTGCCAGCTCACCACCGACAGGGCTTGCTAATGAAAAACTGTTTTTT. Translating gives CASSPPTGLANEKLFF.